These T cell receptor beta chains were read from a single sample in a study of T cell repertoires in cytomegalovirus infection. TCRdb re-called the reads with MiXCR, one entry per CDR3 protein. The sample has 500,000 to 600,000 distinct CDR3 sequences; 15% to 20% are singletons. The sequenced sample was CD8+ T cells from PBMCs. These receptors all come from a human donor in good health (CMV status not recorded). Some clones in this sample may be carry-over from other donors' samples. Each CDR3 is given with its conserved first and last residue. Each record gives: clone size, V gene, J gene, D gene, CDR3 DNA, CDR3 protein. D genes are given only for firm matches. For some rows the clone size is stated as once, few or many, or as a class when expanded; others skip it.

clone size: many; V gene: TRBV6-6; J gene: TRBJ1-5; D gene: .; CDR3 DNA: TGTGCCAGCAGTTACTCCGGCAGGGACCAGCCCCAGCATTTT; CDR3 protein: CASSYSGRDQPQHF
clone size: few; V gene: TRBV19; J gene: TRBJ1-6; D gene: TRBD1; CDR3 DNA: TGTGCCACCGGGACAGGGGATAATTCACCCCTCCACTTT; CDR3 protein: CATGTGDNSPLHF
clone size: few; V gene: TRBV5-4; J gene: TRBJ2-7; D gene: TRBD1; CDR3 DNA: TGTGCCAGCAGCTTGTGGGGGACAGGGGGCGACGAGCAGTACTTC; CDR3 protein: CASSLWGTGGDEQYF
clone size: .; V gene: TRBV12-3/TRBV12-4; J gene: TRBJ1-3; D gene: .; CDR3 DNA: TGTGCCAGCAGTTTTCATGGGCGGGAAACGAAAGGAAACACCATATATTTT; CDR3 protein: CASSFHGRETKGNTIYF
clone size: many; V gene: TRBV7-3; J gene: TRBJ2-3; D gene: .; CDR3 DNA: TGTGCCAGCAACAGCGGACCCGGCACAGATACGCAGTATTTT; CDR3 protein: CASNSGPGTDTQYF
clone size: many; V gene: TRBV6-5; J gene: TRBJ2-1; D gene: .; CDR3 DNA: TGTGCCAGCAGTTACTCGAGTGAGGCGGGGGCTCCTTACAATGAGCAGTTCTTC; CDR3 protein: CASSYSSEAGAPYNEQFF
clone size: many; V gene: TRBV7-6; J gene: TRBJ2-1; D gene: .; CDR3 DNA: TGTGCCAGCAGCCAGGGGGGGCAGTTCTCCTACAATGAGCAGTTCTTC; CDR3 protein: CASSQGGQFSYNEQFF
clone size: many; V gene: TRBV6-4; J gene: TRBJ1-2; D gene: TRBD1; CDR3 DNA: TGTGCCAGCATTGGACAGGGCCACTATGGCTACACCTTC; CDR3 protein: CASIGQGHYGYTF
clone size: many; V gene: TRBV10-3; J gene: TRBJ1-3; D gene: TRBD1; CDR3 DNA: TGTGCCTCGACAGGGGAAGGAAACACCATATATTTT; CDR3 protein: CASTGEGNTIYF
clone size: many; V gene: TRBV4-1; J gene: TRBJ1-2; D gene: .; CDR3 DNA: TGCGCCAGCAGCCAGTTCGACACCGAGGGGCAAGGCTACACCTTC; CDR3 protein: CASSQFDTEGQGYTF
clone size: many; V gene: TRBV7-6; J gene: TRBJ2-2; D gene: .; CDR3 DNA: TGTGCCAGCAGCCGGCGGGAAACCCTTCGGACCGGGGAGCTGTTTTTT; CDR3 protein: CASSRRETLRTGELFF
clone size: .; V gene: TRBV4-1; J gene: TRBJ1-5; D gene: .; CDR3 DNA: TGCGCCAGCAGCCCACACAGGGATGGCAATCAGCCCCAGCATTTT; CDR3 protein: CASSPHRDGNQPQHF
clone size: few; V gene: TRBV20-1; J gene: TRBJ2-7; D gene: TRBD2; CDR3 DNA: TGCAGTGCCTTCACTAGCGGGAGTTCCTACGAGCAGTACTTC; CDR3 protein: CSAFTSGSSYEQYF
clone size: few; V gene: TRBV7-9; J gene: TRBJ1-3; D gene: .; CDR3 DNA: TGTGCCAGCAGCCGAAGGGACCGAGACTCTGGAAACACCATATATTTT; CDR3 protein: CASSRRDRDSGNTIYF
clone size: many; V gene: TRBV7-9; J gene: TRBJ1-2; D gene: .; CDR3 DNA: TGTGCCAGCAGCTCGGTACGGGGGTTCTATGGCTACACCTTC; CDR3 protein: CASSSVRGFYGYTF
clone size: .; V gene: TRBV29-1; J gene: TRBJ2-1; D gene: .; CDR3 DNA: TGCAGCGTGGGCGCAGGTACTAAAGGTGAGCAGTTCTTC; CDR3 protein: CSVGAGTKGEQFF
clone size: .; V gene: TRBV18; J gene: TRBJ1-4; D gene: .; CDR3 DNA: TGTGCCAGCTCACCAGGTCCCGACGGAACTAATGAAAAACTGTTTTTT; CDR3 protein: CASSPGPDGTNEKLFF
clone size: few; V gene: TRBV6-1; J gene: TRBJ1-5; D gene: .; CDR3 DNA: TGTGCCAGCATAGACGACGTTAATCAGCCCCAGCATTTT; CDR3 protein: CASIDDVNQPQHF
clone size: .; V gene: TRBV27; J gene: TRBJ1-2; D gene: .; CDR3 DNA: TGTGCCAGCAGTCCGAACTATGGCTACACCTTC; CDR3 protein: CASSPNYGYTF
clone size: many; V gene: TRBV7-6; J gene: TRBJ2-3; D gene: TRBD2; CDR3 DNA: TGTGCCAGCAGCTTGCGGACTAGCAGTAGCACAGATACGCAGTATTTT; CDR3 protein: CASSLRTSSSTDTQYF
clone size: .; V gene: TRBV3-1; J gene: TRBJ1-4; D gene: .; CDR3 DNA: TGTGCCAGCAGCCAGGACGACCCGCCAACTAATGAAAAACTGTTTTTT; CDR3 protein: CASSQDDPPTNEKLFF
clone size: few; V gene: TRBV19; J gene: TRBJ1-1; D gene: .; CDR3 DNA: TGTGCCAGTAGTCGACGGCATGAAGCTTTCTTT; CDR3 protein: CASSRRHEAFF
clone size: .; V gene: TRBV6-1; J gene: TRBJ1-2; D gene: TRBD1; CDR3 DNA: TGTGCCAGCAGCGGTAACAGGGACAGGCGGATCTATGGCTACACCTTC; CDR3 protein: CASSGNRDRRIYGYTF